Below, 8 T cell receptor beta chains from the same sample are listed, as sequenced in a study of shared clonotypes between healthy human individuals. Sequenced by immunoSEQ multiplex PCR; TCRdb stores in-frame clones only, minus some. In the table there are about 480,000 clones, approximately 79% of which are singletons. Sequences were obtained from PBMCs. These receptors were collected from a woman between 40 and 50 years old in good health. Some clones in this sample may be carry-over from other donors' samples.

This chain's CDR3 is CASSLGDSLTYEQYF. The DNA of the CDR3 is TGCGCCAGCAGCTTGGGGGACAGCCTTACCTACGAGCAGTACTTC. The chain couples TRBV5-1 to TRBJ2-7; 7 bases map to TRBD1. The CDR3 contains 15 residues. From germline, CDR1 is SGHRS and CDR2 YFSETQ. Trimming cost V 0 bases and J 2 bases; bases outside gene matches: 5.

The chain combines TRBV7-2 with TRBJ1-3; 7 bases agree with TRBD1. Germline CDR1 reads SGHTA; CDR2 reads FQGNSA. The CDR3 extends over 15 amino acids. The trim removed 5 bases at V and 0 bases at J, leaving 4 bases unmatched. CDR3 coding DNA: TGTGCCAGCAGCCGGGACAGCAGCTCTGGAAACACCATATATTTT. It specifies CASSRDSSSGNTIYF.

The V call is TRBV7-2, the J call TRBJ2-7; no definite D call. The CDR3 loop spans 14 amino acids. CDR1 and CDR2 (germline): SGHTA, FQGNSA. V lost 5 bases, J lost 3 bases, and 14 bases lay in between. For the CDR3, the DNA is TGTGCCAGCAGCCCCCGAGGCTACAGCTACGAGCAGTACTTC. Amino acids: CASSPRGYSYEQYF.

The chain is built from TRBV28 and TRBJ1-1; TRBD1 matches 8 bases. Trimming at V came to 5 bases and at J to 3 bases, leaving 8 bases not matched to a gene. The CDR3 loop spans 15 amino acids. The germline V gene has CDR1 MDHEN and CDR2 SYDVKM. As DNA, the CDR3 is TGTGCCAGCAGTCTTTTGACAGGGGTGTACACTGAAGCTTTCTTT. Translating it yields CASSLLTGVYTEAFF.

CDR3 nucleotides: TGTGCCAGCAGCTTCCCCGACAGCGTTTCCTACGAGCAGTACTTC. Its protein is CASSFPDSVSYEQYF. V gene TRBV7-9 combines with J gene TRBJ2-7, with D maybe TRBD1 (5 bases). V lost 3 bases and J 1 base, leaving 13 bases between the germline ends. The germline gives CDR1 SEHNR, CDR2 FQNEAQ (reference sequence). The CDR3 has 15 residues.

This chain links TRBV2 with TRBJ1-1; no reliable D call. V was shortened by 8 bases and J by 3 bases, with 7 bases between the two germline ends. There are 11 residues in the CDR3. CDR1 and CDR2 (germline): SNHLY, FYNNEI. This CDR3 reads CASLGYTEAFF. CDR3 sequence (DNA): TGTGCCAGCCTGGGATACACTGAAGCTTTCTTT.

This clone was recorded a few times. J is TRBJ1-1 and V is TRBV2; a weak D match, TRBD1 (6 bases). V was trimmed by 10 bases and J by 3 bases, leaving 9 bases between them. The CDR3 sequence is 11 residues long. CDR1 is SNHLY, CDR2 FYNNEI, per germline. The CDR3 spells CATRTDTEAFF. The CDR3 DNA is TGTGCCACCCGGACAGACACTGAAGCTTTCTTT.

The V call is TRBV11-3, the J call TRBJ2-1, with 11 bases lining up with TRBD2. The V segment lost 1 base and the J segment 7 bases; nucleotides outside the gene matches: 3. The germline gives CDR1 SGHNT, CDR2 YENEEA. The CDR3 is 15 amino acids. The DNA for the CDR3 is TGTGCCAGCAGCTTAGGGGCTAGCGGGAGGAATGAGCAGTTCTTC. It is translated as CASSLGASGRNEQFF.